This TCR beta chain was identified in a study of T cell repertoires in cytomegalovirus infection. To note about this clonotype: Its target is not known.

Findings of the study overall: Clonotypes of TCR beta that were HLA-C-restricted and CMV-specific dominated the ex vivo response.

Germline values: CDR1 MNHEY, CDR2 SVGEGT. This CDR3 has 17 residues. V was pared by 10 bases and J by 0 bases, with 15 bases of the junction left unmatched. TCRdb reprocessed the reads with MiXCR, giving one entry per CDR3 protein. The sample records roughly 990,000 distinct CDR3 sequences, around 30% being singletons. Material: cultured CD8+ T cells from PBMCs, obtained from culture after CMV antigen stimulation. The TCR originated in a human donor in good health (CMV status not recorded). Some clones in this sample may be carry-over from other donors' samples. The V gene is TRBV6-2 or TRBV6-3, the J gene TRBJ1-5; TRBD1 agrees at 7 bases. The CDR3 sequence is CANRNRDRHYSNQPQHF. The CDR3 region has the DNA TGTGCCAACAGGAACCGGGACAGACATTATAGCAATCAGCCCCAGCATTTT.